This TCR beta chain was observed in a study of T cell responses to AZD1222 COVID-19 vaccine. Study context: Whether given at about 4 or about 12 weeks, second doses were pooled. Whole-study findings and limits: The donor group comprised mostly white British people and more females; the analysis possibly underestimated clonal diversity. Baseline seropositives among AZD1222 recipients totaled only five to seven. Receipt of two AZD1222 doses was followed by a rise in Spike-specific TCR breadth and depth.

CDR1 SGHDT and CDR2 YYEEEE come from the germline V gene. V lost 4 bases and J 7 bases, leaving 5 bases between the germline ends. This CDR3 comprises 11 residues. The table came from immunoSEQ multiplex PCR; TCRdb's copy has only in-frame clones and leaves some out. Of about 120,000 clones in the sample, approximately 90% were seen once. This clone was detected only a few times. The antigen is not known. The chain links TRBV5-6 to TRBJ2-2; D call uncertain. The material was peripheral blood, obtained on day 0 of AZD1222 vaccination. The TCR sequence derives from an adult in good health. CDR3 residues: CASSPFGELFF. CDR3 in DNA: TGTGCCAGCAGCCCGTTCGGGGAGCTGTTTTTT.